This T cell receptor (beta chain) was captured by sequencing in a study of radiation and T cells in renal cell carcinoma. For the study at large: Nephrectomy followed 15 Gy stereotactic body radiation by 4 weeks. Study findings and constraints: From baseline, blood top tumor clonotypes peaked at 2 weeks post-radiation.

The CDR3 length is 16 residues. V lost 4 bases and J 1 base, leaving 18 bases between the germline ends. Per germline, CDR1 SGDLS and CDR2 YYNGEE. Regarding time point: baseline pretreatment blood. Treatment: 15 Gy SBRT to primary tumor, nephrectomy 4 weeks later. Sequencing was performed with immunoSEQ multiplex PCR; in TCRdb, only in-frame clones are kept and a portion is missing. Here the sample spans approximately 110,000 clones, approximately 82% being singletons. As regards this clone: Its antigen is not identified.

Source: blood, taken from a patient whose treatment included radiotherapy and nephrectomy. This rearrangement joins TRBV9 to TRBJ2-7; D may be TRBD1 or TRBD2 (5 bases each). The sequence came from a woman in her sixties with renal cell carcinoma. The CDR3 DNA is TGTGCCAGCAGCCCCTCCCCCGGGACGTCTTCCTACGAGCAGTACTTC. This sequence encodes CASSPSPGTSSYEQYF.